A single sample is the source of the 3 T cell receptor beta chains below, sequenced in a study of cytomegalovirus exposure and HLA in healthy donors. PCR involved 60 Vbeta and 13 Jbeta primers. Sequenced by immunoSEQ multiplex PCR; TCRdb stores in-frame clones only, minus some. Counted here are 95,000 to 100,000 clones, roughly four fifths occurring once; the ten biggest clones make up approximately 8%. The sample comprised PBMCs. Every receptor here comes from a female donor in good health and CMV-seronegative.

The rearrangement uses TRBV6-5 and TRBJ2-7; D is unclear. Trimming took 5 bases from V and 0 from J, leaving 11 bases between them. CDR3 length equals 14 residues. Germline CDR1 and CDR2: MNHEY and SVGAGI. As DNA, the CDR3 is TGTGCCAGCAGTAAGCCGACTGGCTCCTACGAGCAGTACTTC. Protein sequence: CASSKPTGSYEQYF.

This clone has just a few counts. V usage is TRBV5-4 and J usage is TRBJ2-5; unclear D gene. V lost 1 base and J 2 bases, leaving 6 bases between the germline ends. Germline CDR1 reads SGHNT; CDR2 reads YYREEE (reference sequence). The CDR3 has 13 residues. The DNA for the CDR3 is TGTGCCAGCAGCTTGAACTATCAAGAGACCCAGTACTTC. Protein sequence: CASSLNYQETQYF.

The V gene is TRBV7-8, the J gene TRBJ2-1; TRBD1 matches at 9 bases. The CDR3 has 15 amino acids. Germline assignment: CDR1 SGHVS and CDR2 FQNEAQ. Germline trimming cut 4 bases from V and 3 bases from J; bases unmatched to any gene: 4. CDR3 nucleotides: TGTGCCAGCAGCTCACAGGGGGCCCTCTACAATGAGCAGTTCTTC. Protein product: CASSSQGALYNEQFF.